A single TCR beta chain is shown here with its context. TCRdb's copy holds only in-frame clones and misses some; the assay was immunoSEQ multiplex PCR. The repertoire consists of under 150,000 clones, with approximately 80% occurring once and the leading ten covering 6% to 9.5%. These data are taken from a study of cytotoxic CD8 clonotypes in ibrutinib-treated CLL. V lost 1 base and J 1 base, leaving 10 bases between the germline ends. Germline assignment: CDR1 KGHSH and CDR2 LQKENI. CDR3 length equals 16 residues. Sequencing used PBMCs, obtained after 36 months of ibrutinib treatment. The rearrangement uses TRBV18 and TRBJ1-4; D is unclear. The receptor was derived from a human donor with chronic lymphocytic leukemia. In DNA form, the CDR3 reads TGTGCCAGCTCACCACGGCAGTCCGTAACTAATGAAAAACTGTTTTTT. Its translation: CASSPRQSVTNEKLFF.